The 28 T cell receptor beta chains given below trace back to one sample, sequenced in a study of graft-versus-host responses after intestinal transplantation. The method was immunoSEQ multiplex PCR; TCRdb's version includes in-frame clones alone and lacks a portion of them. This table holds approximately 86,000 clones, 91% found once. These receptors' targets are unknown. Sequenced material: unstimulated CD4+ T cells sorted from spleen or lymph node cells, taken before intestinal transplant. Every receptor here comes from a human donor who received an intestinal transplant.

The V call is TRBV7-2, the J call TRBJ1-5; maybe TRBD1 (6 bases). V was clipped by 2 bases and J by 3 bases, with 14 bases between them. Germline values: CDR1 SGHTA, CDR2 FQGNSA. This CDR3 is 16 amino acids long. The CDR3 DNA follows: TGTGCCAGCAGCTTAAGGGGGGGGGCCCTCAATCAGCCCCAGCATTTT. It translates to CASSLRGGALNQPQHF.

The rearrangement joins TRBV4-3 to TRBJ1-1; D is uncertain. The CDR3 extends over 15 amino acids. Trimming pared 0 bases from V and 9 bases from J, leaving 17 bases between. CDR1 LGHNA and CDR2 YSLEER come from the germline V gene. CDR3 sequence: CASSQDQNSLQKAFF. The DNA of the CDR3 is TGCGCCAGCAGCCAAGATCAAAACTCATTACAGAAAGCTTTCTTT.

V gene TRBV5-4 combines with J gene TRBJ1-2, with D uncertain. CDR3 length: 15 residues. The germline gives CDR1 SGHNT, CDR2 YYREEE (reference sequence). V lost 0 bases and J 0 bases, leaving 9 bases between the germline ends. CDR3 region: CASSLGGLTNYGYTF. The CDR3 coding sequence is TGTGCCAGCAGCTTGGGAGGCCTTACTAACTATGGCTACACCTTC.

The CDR3, as DNA: TGTGCCAGCAGTGAAAAGGGCAGGGGGGATGAAGCTTTCTTT. Translation: CASSEKGRGDEAFF. The chain combines TRBV6-1 with TRBJ1-1; 7 nucleotides align to TRBD1. Germline CDR1 is MNHNS and CDR2 is SASEGT. The V and J ends lost 2 bases and 7 bases, in that order; junction bases with no gene match: 7. CDR3 size: 14 residues.

The chain couples TRBV7-9 to TRBJ1-4; D is perhaps TRBD1 (6 bases). The CDR3 spans 16 residues. CDR1 and CDR2 (germline): SEHNR, FQNEAQ (reference sequence). The germline V and J ends were trimmed by 0 bases and 7 bases, with 15 bases remaining between them. The CDR3 DNA sequence: TGTGCCAGCAGCTTAGCTGCATCAGGGGTCGCTGAAAAACTGTTTTTT. As protein: CASSLAASGVAEKLFF.

The V call is TRBV6-5, the J call TRBJ2-6, with D maybe TRBD1 (6 bases). The CDR3 consists of 15 residues. V shed 8 bases and J shed 2 bases, with 13 bases lying between them. Germline CDR1 reads MNHEY; CDR2 reads SVGAGI. This chain's CDR3 is CASRNRVAGANVLTF. Here the CDR3 DNA reads TGTGCCAGCCGCAACAGGGTCGCTGGGGCCAACGTCCTGACTTTC.

The rearrangement uses TRBV18 and TRBJ2-1, with 7 bases aligning to TRBD1. Unmatched junction bases numbered 11, after V lost 0 bases and J lost 9 bases. Germline CDR1 reads KGHSH; CDR2 reads LQKENI. The CDR3 is made up of 16 amino acids. The DNA for the CDR3 is TGTGCCAGCTCACCACCGAGACAGGGCTTAGGCGGTGAGCAGTTCTTC. Translating gives CASSPPRQGLGGEQFF.

This clone was found once. CDR3 nucleotide sequence: TGTGCCAGCAGCCTACACAATGAGCAGTTCTTC. Encoded protein: CASSLHNEQFF. The V and J genes are TRBV7-6 and TRBJ2-1; D remains unclear. V shed 5 bases and J shed 5 bases, with 4 bases lying between them. CDR1 SGHVS and CDR2 FNYEAQ come from the germline V gene. This CDR3 comprises 11 residues.

This clone was seen more than once but under ten times. The chain combines TRBV4-3 with TRBJ1-1; a possible D gene is TRBD1 (5 bases). Trimming removed 0 bases from V and 6 bases from J, with 11 bases in between. Germline V gene sequence: CDR1 LGHNA, CDR2 YSLEER. The CDR3 covers 14 residues. CDR3 in amino acids: CASSQDATGPEAFF. DNA for the CDR3: TGCGCCAGCAGCCAAGATGCAACAGGCCCTGAAGCTTTCTTT.

V gene TRBV10-3 combines with J gene TRBJ2-1, with 7 bases identical to TRBD1. Trimming cost V 10 bases and J 2 bases; bases outside gene matches: 5. CDR1 and CDR2 (germline): ENHRY, SYGVKD. The CDR3 runs 13 residues. CDR3 bases: TGTGCCACACAACAGGGGACCTACAATGAGCAGTTCTTC. This encodes CATQQGTYNEQFF.

The chain employs TRBV27 and TRBJ1-1, with D possibly TRBD1 on 5 matching bases. Looked up from germline, CDR1 is MNHEY and CDR2 is SMNVEV (reference sequence). Trimming left V 2 bases short and J 6 bases short, with 16 bases between. The CDR3 is made up of 15 amino acids. Written as DNA, the CDR3 is TGTGCCAGCAGTTTAAGGTCAGGGTTATTGCCTGAAGCTTTCTTT. This gives the protein CASSLRSGLLPEAFF.

The chain has TRBV18 and TRBJ1-1, with 8 bases identical to TRBD1. CDR1 and CDR2 from the germline V gene are KGHSH and LQKENI. The CDR3 has 14 amino acids. V was clipped by 4 bases and J by 1 base; unmatched bases: 2. In DNA, the CDR3 is TGTGCCAGCTCACAGGGGACAGGGAACACTGAAGCTTTCTTT. Its translation is CASSQGTGNTEAFF.

The chain is built from TRBV5-4 and TRBJ1-4; a weak D match, TRBD1 (6 bases). CDR1 and CDR2 (germline): SGHNT, YYREEE (reference sequence). The length of the CDR3 is 14 residues. Trimming pared 4 bases from V and 7 bases from J, leaving 14 bases between. CDR3 DNA sequence: TGTGCCAGCAGCCCCACAGGGAACGGTGAAAAACTGTTTTTT. As protein: CASSPTGNGEKLFF.

V usage is TRBV7-9 and J usage is TRBJ1-4, with D perhaps TRBD1 (5 bases). Between the trimmed V and J ends, which lost 1 base and 4 bases, there was a span of 10 bases. The CDR3 totals 15 residues. CDR1 is SEHNR and CDR2 is FQNEAQ in the germline V gene (reference sequence). The CDR3 loop reads CASSLGQLFNEKLFF. Written as DNA, the CDR3 is TGTGCCAGCAGCTTAGGACAGCTGTTTAATGAAAAACTGTTTTTT.

The V and J genes are TRBV4-3 and TRBJ2-3; 7 bases are shared with TRBD1. V trimming: 0 bases; J trimming: 0 bases; junction bases outside the gene matches: 6. The germline CDR1 and CDR2 sequences are LGHNA and YSLEER. The CDR3 consists of 17 residues. In DNA, the CDR3 is TGCGCCAGCAGCCAAGAGTTGTCCAGGGGGAGCACAGATACGCAGTATTTT. It is translated as CASSQELSRGSTDTQYF.

This chain connects TRBV10-3 to TRBJ2-7; possible D gene TRBD1, 6 bases. This CDR3 spans 15 amino acids. Germline V gene sequence: CDR1 ENHRY, CDR2 SYGVKD. V gave up 3 bases and J gave up 2 bases, with 14 bases separating them. This CDR3 is CAISDRSGQTYEQYF. CDR3 in DNA: TGTGCCATCAGTGACAGGTCTGGACAGACCTACGAGCAGTACTTC.

This chain links TRBV30 with TRBJ1-2, with D unclear. The CDR3 covers 14 residues. Germline-derived CDR1 and CDR2 are GTSNPN and SVGIG (reference sequence). The germline V and J ends were trimmed by 4 bases and 2 bases, with 14 bases remaining between them. The CDR3 coding sequence is TGTGCCTGGATTACGAGCGGGCGCAACTATGGCTACACCTTC. As protein: CAWITSGRNYGYTF.

This chain links TRBV19 with TRBJ2-3; possible D gene TRBD1, 5 bases. The germline V and J ends were trimmed by 7 bases and 2 bases, with 22 bases remaining between them. The CDR3 covers 17 residues. Germline values: CDR1 LNHDA, CDR2 SQIVND (reference sequence). CDR3 DNA: TGTGCCAGTACCAAACAGGTCTTAAGTTCTTTCACAGATACGCAGTATTTT. This gives the protein CASTKQVLSSFTDTQYF. The variable domain in full, with the rest retrieved from reference TRBV19 and TRBJ2-3, is DGGITQSPKYLFRKEGQNVTLSCEQNLNHDAMYWYRQDPGQGLRLIYYSQIVNDFQKGDIAEGYSVSREKKESFPLTVTSAQKNPTAFYLCASTKQVLSSFTDTQYFGPGTRLTVL.

The V and J genes are TRBV11-3 and TRBJ2-7; D not resolved. The CDR3 has 12 residues. Germline CDR1 and CDR2: SGHNT and YENEEA. With 0 bases removed from V and 5 bases from J, the gap between germline ends came to 5 bases. In DNA form, the CDR3 reads TGTGCCAGCAGCTTAGATGAGGACGAGCAGTACTTC. Protein sequence: CASSLDEDEQYF.

The chain links TRBV7-2 to TRBJ1-2; D gene ambiguous. The CDR3 extends over 15 amino acids. V lost 0 bases, J lost 4 bases, and 12 bases lay in between. Looked up from germline, CDR1 is SGHTA and CDR2 is FQGNSA. The CDR3 coding sequence is TGTGCCAGCAGCTTAGCGAGTCAGGCCCTCTATGGCTACACCTTC. This gives the protein CASSLASQALYGYTF.

This clone was seen more than once but under ten times. The chain carries TRBV7-9 and TRBJ1-3, with D unclear. The germline CDR1 and CDR2 sequences are SEHNR and FQNEAQ (reference sequence). The CDR3 is made up of 14 amino acids. The CDR3 region has the DNA TGTGCACCGGAGGTTTGGGAGGAGACGGACACCATATATTTT. This codes for CAPEVWEETDTIYF.

This chain uses TRBV6-4 with TRBJ1-1; TRBD1 matches 10 bases. J was trimmed by 5 bases and V by 6 bases; bases with no gene match: 3. This CDR3 has 13 residues. In germline, CDR1 is MRHNA, CDR2 SNTAGT. Written as DNA, the CDR3 is TGTGCCAGCAGGGACAGGGGGGGGACTGAAGCTTTCTTT. Translation gives CASRDRGGTEAFF.

The chain combines TRBV30 with TRBJ2-2; D remains ambiguous. Looked up from germline, CDR1 is GTSNPN and CDR2 is SVGIG (reference sequence). Deletions cut 8 bases from V and 0 bases from J, with 10 bases between. This CDR3 is 13 amino acids long. As DNA, the CDR3 is TGTGCCGCTGGAGTCGCGAACACCGGGGAGCTGTTTTTT. Translating gives CAAGVANTGELFF.

This clone was counted only a few times. This sequence joins TRBV5-8 and TRBJ1-5; the D is unclear. The CDR3 totals 17 residues. Germline V gives CDR1 SGHTS, CDR2 YDEGEE. V was trimmed by 4 bases and J by 4 bases, leaving 21 bases between them. Written as DNA, the CDR3 is TGTGCCAGCAGCCCTCCCACCTGGAGGGTCCAAAATCAGCCCCAGCATTTT. Protein product: CASSPPTWRVQNQPQHF.

V gene TRBV30 combines with J gene TRBJ1-1, with D possibly being TRBD1 (5 bases). From germline, CDR1 is GTSNPN and CDR2 SVGIG (reference sequence). Trimming removed 5 bases at V and 0 bases at J, with 13 bases between. This CDR3 region has 14 residues. CDR3 DNA: TGTGCCTGGTCACGACAGATTATGAACACTGAAGCTTTCTTT. Its protein product is CAWSRQIMNTEAFF. The variable domain in full, with the rest retrieved from reference TRBV30 and TRBJ1-1, is SQTIHQWPATLVQPVGSPLSLECTVEGTSNPNLYWYRQAAGRGLQLLFYSVGIGQISSEVPQNLSASRPQDRQFILSSKKLLLSDSGFYLCAWSRQIMNTEAFFGQGTRLTVV.

The chain combines TRBV10-3 with TRBJ1-1; a possible D gene is TRBD1 (6 bases). The V and J ends lost 6 bases and 1 base respectively, with 6 bases between them. Germline V gene data show CDR1 as ENHRY and CDR2 as SYGVKD. The CDR3 totals 12 residues. The CDR3 region has the DNA TGTGCCATCAGCAGGGGGAACACTGAAGCTTTCTTT. It encodes CAISRGNTEAFF.

The CDR3 here is CASSGLAQETQYF. The CDR3 DNA is TGCGCCAGCAGCGGACTAGCCCAAGAGACCCAGTACTTC. The chain recombines TRBV5-1 with TRBJ2-5; 8 positions match TRBD2. The germline V gene has CDR1 SGHRS and CDR2 YFSETQ. The CDR3 covers 13 residues. Trimming at V came to 4 bases and at J to 1 base, leaving 0 bases not matched to a gene.

The chain carries TRBV4-3 and TRBJ1-2; TRBD1 aligns across 11 bases. The trim removed 0 bases at V and 4 bases at J, leaving 4 bases unmatched. The CDR3 length is 16 residues. The germline CDR1 and CDR2 sequences are LGHNA and YSLEER. The CDR3, as DNA: TGCGCCAGCAGCCAAGAAGGGACAGGGGGTCTCTATGGCTACACCTTC. Translated: CASSQEGTGGLYGYTF.